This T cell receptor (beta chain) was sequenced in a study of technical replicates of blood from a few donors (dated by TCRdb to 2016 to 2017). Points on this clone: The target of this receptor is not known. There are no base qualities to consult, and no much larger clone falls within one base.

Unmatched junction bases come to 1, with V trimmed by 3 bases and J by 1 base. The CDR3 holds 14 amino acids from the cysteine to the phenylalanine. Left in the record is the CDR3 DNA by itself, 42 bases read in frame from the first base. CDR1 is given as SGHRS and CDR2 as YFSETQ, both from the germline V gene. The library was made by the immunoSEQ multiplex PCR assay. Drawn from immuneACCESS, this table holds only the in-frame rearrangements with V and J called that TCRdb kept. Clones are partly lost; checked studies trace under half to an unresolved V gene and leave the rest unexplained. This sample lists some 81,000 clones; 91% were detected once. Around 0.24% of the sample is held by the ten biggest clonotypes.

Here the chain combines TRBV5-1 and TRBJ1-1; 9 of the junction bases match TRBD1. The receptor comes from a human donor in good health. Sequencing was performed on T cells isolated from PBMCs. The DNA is TGCGCCAGCAGCTCGGACAGGGGGAACACTGAAGCTTTCTTT. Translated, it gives CASSSDRGNTEAFF.